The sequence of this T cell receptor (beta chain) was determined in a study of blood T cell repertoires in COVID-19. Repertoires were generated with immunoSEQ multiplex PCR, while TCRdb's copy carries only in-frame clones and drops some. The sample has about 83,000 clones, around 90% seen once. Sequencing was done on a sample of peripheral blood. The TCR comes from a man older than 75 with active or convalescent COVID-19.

CDR3 DNA sequence: TGCGCCAGCAGCTTGGGGACTAGCGGGACGAATGAGCAGTTCTTC. Amino acid sequence: CASSLGTSGTNEQFF. V gene TRBV5-1 combines with J gene TRBJ2-1; 12 bases fit TRBD2. In germline, CDR1 is SGHRS, CDR2 YFSETQ. CDR3 length: 15 amino acids. The trim removed 0 bases at V and 7 bases at J, leaving 2 bases unmatched.